The T cell receptor beta chain under discussion was sequenced for a study of cytomegalovirus exposure and HLA in healthy donors. Overall study results and limits: In a later analysis, most CMV-associated TCR beta chains appeared HLA-restricted. Follow-up analysis found HLA locus-dependent TCR association rates, highest for DRB1 and lowest for HLA-C.

PCR employed 60 Vbeta and 13 Jbeta primers. Original methodology: In a later analysis, about 11 million of 75 million to 85 million unique beta chains occurred in at least two donors. Generated by immunoSEQ multiplex PCR, the TCRdb table keeps only in-frame clones and is missing some. V, J and clone size derive from that table, while D and trimming were established from the DNA sequence. Among some 83,000 clones listed, about four fifths were seen once. CDR3 length: 14 amino acids. The V segment lost 10 bases and the J segment 5 bases; nucleotides outside the gene matches: 7. The germline V gene encodes CDR1 SNHLY and CDR2 FYNNEI. On this clone itself: Its antigen is currently unknown.

Unrecorded immune exposures were likely, despite nominal health at sampling. The TCR was taken from a man aged 55 to 70 in good health and CMV-seronegative. The specimen was PBMCs. The chain carries TRBV2 and TRBJ2-5, with 13 bases fitting TRBD2. This chain's CDR3 is CATGLAGTGETQYF. In DNA, the CDR3 is TGTGCCACGGGACTAGCGGGGACGGGGGAGACCCAGTACTTC.